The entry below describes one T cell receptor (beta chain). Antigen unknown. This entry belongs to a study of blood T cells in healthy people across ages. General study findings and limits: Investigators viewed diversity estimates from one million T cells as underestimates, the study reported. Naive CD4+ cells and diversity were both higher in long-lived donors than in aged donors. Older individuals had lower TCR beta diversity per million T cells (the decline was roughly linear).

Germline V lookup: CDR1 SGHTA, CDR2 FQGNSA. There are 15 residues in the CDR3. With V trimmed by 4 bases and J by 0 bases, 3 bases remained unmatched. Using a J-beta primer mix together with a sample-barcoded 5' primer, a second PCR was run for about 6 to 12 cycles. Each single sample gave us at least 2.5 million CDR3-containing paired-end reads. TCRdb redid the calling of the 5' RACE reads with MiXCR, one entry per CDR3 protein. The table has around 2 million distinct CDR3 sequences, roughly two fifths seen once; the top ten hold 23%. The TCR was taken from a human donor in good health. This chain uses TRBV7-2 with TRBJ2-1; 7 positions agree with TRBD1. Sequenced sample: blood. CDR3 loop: CASSWDSVSYNEQFF. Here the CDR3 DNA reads TGTGCCAGCAGCTGGGACAGTGTCTCCTACAATGAGCAGTTCTTC.